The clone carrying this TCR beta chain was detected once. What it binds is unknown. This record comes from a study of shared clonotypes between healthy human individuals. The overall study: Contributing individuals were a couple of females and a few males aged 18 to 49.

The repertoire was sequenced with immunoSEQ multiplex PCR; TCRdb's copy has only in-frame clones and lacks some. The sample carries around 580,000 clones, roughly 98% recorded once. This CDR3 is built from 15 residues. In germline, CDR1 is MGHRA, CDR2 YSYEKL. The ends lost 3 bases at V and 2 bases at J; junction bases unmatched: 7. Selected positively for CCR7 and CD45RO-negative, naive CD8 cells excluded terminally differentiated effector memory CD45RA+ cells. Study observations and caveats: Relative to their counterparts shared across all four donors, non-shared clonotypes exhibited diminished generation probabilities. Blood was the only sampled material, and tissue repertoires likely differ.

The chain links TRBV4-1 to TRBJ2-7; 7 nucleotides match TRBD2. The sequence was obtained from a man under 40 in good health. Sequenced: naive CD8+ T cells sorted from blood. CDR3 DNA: TGCGCCAGCAGCCACCCCACTAGCGCTACCTACGAGCAGTACTTC. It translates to CASSHPTSATYEQYF.